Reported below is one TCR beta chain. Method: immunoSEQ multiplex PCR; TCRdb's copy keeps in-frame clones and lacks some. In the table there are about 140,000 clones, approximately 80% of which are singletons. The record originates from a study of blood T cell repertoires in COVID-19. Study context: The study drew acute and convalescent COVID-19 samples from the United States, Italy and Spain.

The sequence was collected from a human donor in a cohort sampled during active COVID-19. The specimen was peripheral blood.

This CDR3 reads CASSPYSSYEQYF. For the CDR3, the DNA is TGTGCCAGCAGCCCCTACTCTTCCTACGAGCAGTACTTC. J is TRBJ2-7 and V is TRBV12-3 or TRBV12-4; no clear D. This CDR3 region has 13 residues. The V end lost 6 bases, the J end lost 1 base, and 10 bases lay between the germline ends.